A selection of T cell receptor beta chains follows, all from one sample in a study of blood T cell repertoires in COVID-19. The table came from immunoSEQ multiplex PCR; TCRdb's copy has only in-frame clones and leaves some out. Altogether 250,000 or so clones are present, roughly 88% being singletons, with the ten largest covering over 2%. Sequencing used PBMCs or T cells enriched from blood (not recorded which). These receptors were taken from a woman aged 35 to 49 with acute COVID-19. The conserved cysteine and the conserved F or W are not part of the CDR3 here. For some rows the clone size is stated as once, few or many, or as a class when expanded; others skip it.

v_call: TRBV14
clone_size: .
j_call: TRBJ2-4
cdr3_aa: ASSPQGVVNIQY

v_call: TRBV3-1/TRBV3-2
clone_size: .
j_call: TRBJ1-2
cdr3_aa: ASSQALAGNGYT

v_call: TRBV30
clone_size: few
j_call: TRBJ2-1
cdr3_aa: AWSVINEQF

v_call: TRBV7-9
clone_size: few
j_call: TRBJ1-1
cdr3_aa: ASRMGQSEAF

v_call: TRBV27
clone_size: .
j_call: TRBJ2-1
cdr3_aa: ATGTGIYNEQF

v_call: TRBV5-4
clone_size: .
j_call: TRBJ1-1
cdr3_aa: ASSYHRGNTEAF

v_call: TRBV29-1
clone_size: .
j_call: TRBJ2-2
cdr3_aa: SVRDRVDTGELF

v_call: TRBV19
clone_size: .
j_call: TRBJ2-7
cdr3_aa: ASQGGGSSYEQY

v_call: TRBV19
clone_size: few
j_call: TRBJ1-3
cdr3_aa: ASSMSGMQYSGNTIY

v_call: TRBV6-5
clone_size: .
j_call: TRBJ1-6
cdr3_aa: ASSFLDRDNSPLH

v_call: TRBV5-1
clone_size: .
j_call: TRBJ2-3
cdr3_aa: ASSRGQYTDTQY

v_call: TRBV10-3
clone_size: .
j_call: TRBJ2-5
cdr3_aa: AMMDPREGETQY

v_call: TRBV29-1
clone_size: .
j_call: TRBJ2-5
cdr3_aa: SLTESVETQY

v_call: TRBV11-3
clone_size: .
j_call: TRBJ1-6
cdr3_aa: ASSSQGRDSPLH

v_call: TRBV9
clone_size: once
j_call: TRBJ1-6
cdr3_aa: ASSGTGFSSPLH

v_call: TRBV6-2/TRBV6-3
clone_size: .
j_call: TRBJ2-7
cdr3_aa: ASSFPQGAQY

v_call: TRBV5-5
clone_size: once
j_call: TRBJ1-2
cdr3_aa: ASSRRVAGTGDGYT

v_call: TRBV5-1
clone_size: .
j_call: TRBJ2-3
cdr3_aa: ASSLGFLAGVGDTQY

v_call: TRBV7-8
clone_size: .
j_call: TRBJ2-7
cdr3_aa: ASSPGSWYSYEQY

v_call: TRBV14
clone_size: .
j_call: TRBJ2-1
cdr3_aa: ASSQEGSVNLRASVAEEQF

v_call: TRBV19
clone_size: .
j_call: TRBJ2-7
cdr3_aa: ASSPLAGYEQY

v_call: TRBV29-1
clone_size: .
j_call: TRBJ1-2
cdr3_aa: SALMDRGGYGYT

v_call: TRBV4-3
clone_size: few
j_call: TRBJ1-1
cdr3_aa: ASSQVLEGNTEAF

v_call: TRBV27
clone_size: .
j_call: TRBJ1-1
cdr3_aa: ASMARQGARAF

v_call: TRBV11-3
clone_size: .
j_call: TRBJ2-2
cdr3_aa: ASSRTGELF

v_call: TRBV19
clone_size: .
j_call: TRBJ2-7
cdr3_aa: ASSMGTGSGGKQY

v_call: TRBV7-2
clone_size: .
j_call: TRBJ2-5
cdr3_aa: ASSPTPGTQY

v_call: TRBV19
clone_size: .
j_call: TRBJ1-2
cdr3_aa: ASSMEQLFRGYT

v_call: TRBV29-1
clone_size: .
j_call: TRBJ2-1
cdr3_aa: SVSIVAGGVDEQF

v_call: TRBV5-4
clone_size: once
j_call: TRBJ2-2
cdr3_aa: ASSLQARTTGELF

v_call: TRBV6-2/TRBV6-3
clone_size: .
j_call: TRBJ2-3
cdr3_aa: ASSGAGVQTDTQY

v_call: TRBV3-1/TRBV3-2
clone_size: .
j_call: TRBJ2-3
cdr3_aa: ASTLAGGSTDTQY

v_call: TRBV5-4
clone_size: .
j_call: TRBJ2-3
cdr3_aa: ASSRAGARSSDTQY

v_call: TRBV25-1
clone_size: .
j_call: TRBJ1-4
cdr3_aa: ASSDPRQGDLIEKLF

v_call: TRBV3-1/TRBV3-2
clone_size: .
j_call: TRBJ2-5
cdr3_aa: ASSQDLGDRGRKKTQY

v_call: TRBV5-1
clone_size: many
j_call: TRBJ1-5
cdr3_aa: ASSQSTGGNQPQH

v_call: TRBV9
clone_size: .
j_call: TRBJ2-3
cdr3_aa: ASSGGVWRGGRTDTQY

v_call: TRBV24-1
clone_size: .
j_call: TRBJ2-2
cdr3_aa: ATSDFQLPYTGELF

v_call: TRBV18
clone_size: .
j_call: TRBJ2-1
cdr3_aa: ASSQGHRGEQF

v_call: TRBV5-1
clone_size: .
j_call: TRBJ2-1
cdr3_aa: ASSSLGQGNEQF